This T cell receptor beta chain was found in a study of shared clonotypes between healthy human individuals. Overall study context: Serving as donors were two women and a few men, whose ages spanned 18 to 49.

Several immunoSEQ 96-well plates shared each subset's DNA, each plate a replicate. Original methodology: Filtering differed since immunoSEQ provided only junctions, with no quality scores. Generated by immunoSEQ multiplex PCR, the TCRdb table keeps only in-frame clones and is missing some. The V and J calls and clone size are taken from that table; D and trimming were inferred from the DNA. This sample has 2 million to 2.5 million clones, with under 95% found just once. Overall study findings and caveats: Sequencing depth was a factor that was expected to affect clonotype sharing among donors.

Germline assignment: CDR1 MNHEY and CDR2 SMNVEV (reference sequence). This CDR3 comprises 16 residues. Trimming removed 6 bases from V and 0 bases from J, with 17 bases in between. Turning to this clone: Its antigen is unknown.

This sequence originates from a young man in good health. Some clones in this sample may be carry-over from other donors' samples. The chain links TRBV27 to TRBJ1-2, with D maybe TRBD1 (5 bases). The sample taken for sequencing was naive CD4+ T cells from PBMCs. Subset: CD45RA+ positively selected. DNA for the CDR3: TGTGCCAGCAGACCTGAAGGGGCGTTAGCTAACTATGGCTACACCTTC. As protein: CASRPEGALANYGYTF.